The T cell receptor (beta chain) under discussion was sequenced for a study of T cell repertoires in cytomegalovirus infection. As for the study in general: CMV infection plus the matching HLA type was flagged by public TCR beta signatures.

This clonotype was seen at least ten times. Its antigen is currently unknown. Study conclusions and caveats: CMV-specific TCR beta clonotypes restricted by HLA-C dominated the ex vivo response. There were carriers of CMV plus the relevant HLA, and cumulative public TCR beta family frequency identified them.

TCRdb recomputed calls from the reads with MiXCR, one row per CDR3 protein. Of roughly 300,000 distinct CDR3 sequences listed, roughly a quarter are singletons. Per germline, CDR1 MDHEN and CDR2 SYDVKM. The V gene lost 6 bases and the J gene lost 7 bases, with 13 bases spanning the gap. This CDR3 has 13 amino acids. The sequenced sample was PBMCs. The rearrangement links TRBV28 to TRBJ1-5, with a possible D match to TRBD1 (5 bases). The sequence derives from a human donor in good health (CMV status not recorded). Some clones in this sample may be carry-over from other donors' samples. The CDR3 spells CASSLPGNQPQHF. CDR3 bases: TGTGCCAGCAGCTTGCCAGGGAACCAGCCCCAGCATTTT.